This T cell receptor beta chain was found in a study of OX40 agonist ivuxolimab in advanced cancers. Study details: Every 2 weeks, patients received ivuxolimab intravenously, dosed at 0.01 to 10 mg/kg. Study-wide points: Both CD4+ and CD8+ T cell populations in blood had undergone clonal expansion by week 6 at 0.1 to 3.0 mg/kg. Among T cells, CD8+ cells averaged more expanded clones than CD4+ cells.

A note on this clone: Its antigen is currently unknown.

Data came from immunoSEQ multiplex PCR; TCRdb stores just in-frame clones and leaves some out. The sample contains nearly 70,000 clones, 83% of which appear only once. This CDR3 comprises 13 residues. Trimming stripped 4 bases from V and 6 bases from J, with 12 bases between. Germline V lookup: CDR1 KGHSH, CDR2 LQKENI. The receptor was derived from an adult with an advanced solid tumor such as melanoma, head and neck, liver or kidney cancer. The V gene is TRBV18, the J gene TRBJ1-2, with D possibly matching TRBD1 (6 bases). Sequenced here: CD4+ or CD8+ T cells sorted from blood, sampled in a trial of the OX40 agonist ivuxolimab. The CDR3 coding sequence is TGTGCCAGCTCACTCGAACAGGGAGATGGCTACACCTTC. As protein: CASSLEQGDGYTF.